The following is a T cell receptor beta chain sequence with its context. Its target is not known. This record belongs to a study of Ad26.COV2.S vaccination and SARS-CoV-2 variants. Study background: The COV1001 Ad26.COV2.S trial arm included the donor.

Germline CDR1 reads MNHEY; CDR2 reads SVGAGI. CDR3 size: 15 residues. Between the trimmed V and J ends, which lost 2 bases and 2 bases, there was a span of 10 bases. Treatment specified: some 20 received Ad26.COV2.S at low or high dose, single or two shots; a few received placebo; per-sample allocation not given. Repertoires come from day 63 after the first vaccine or placebo injection. Measured with immunoSEQ multiplex PCR; TCRdb has only the in-frame clones, and not every one. The repertoire has fewer than 400,000 clones, about nine tenths of them found once; the top ten carry 1.9%. Overall study results and limits: Responses of T cells in total may have been underestimated by the TCR breadth and depth analyses. Whether participants received vaccine or placebo, their non-spike TCR breadth was similar.

The origin of this receptor is a person aged 18-65 years who received the Ad26.COV2.S COVID-19 vaccine or a placebo. Here the sequenced sample was peripheral blood, taken in a trial of Ad26.COV2.S vaccine versus placebo. This chain joins TRBV6-5 and TRBJ1-3; D is perhaps TRBD1 (6 bases). The CDR3 protein is CASSYRRTAGNTIYF. In DNA, the CDR3 is TGTGCCAGCAGTTACCGTAGGACAGCTGGAAACACCATATATTTT.